The 22 T cell receptor beta chains below come from one sample, sequenced in a study of blood T cell repertoires in COVID-19. Some clones are missing from TCRdb's copy, which holds only in-frame ones; the method was immunoSEQ multiplex PCR. The sample shows fewer than 45,000 clones, 65% to 85% of them seen only once. What was sequenced was peripheral blood. Receptor source: a man between 40 and 49 years old with active or convalescent COVID-19.

This chain links TRBV9 with TRBJ1-2, with no clear D. The CDR3 runs 13 residues. The V gene's germline CDR1 is SGDLS and CDR2 YYNGEE. Trimming pared 4 bases from V and 2 bases from J, leaving 9 bases between. The CDR3 protein is CASSTITNYGYTF. The CDR3 DNA is TGTGCCAGCAGCACTATAACCAACTATGGCTACACCTTC.

The gene calls are TRBV28 and TRBJ1-1; possibly TRBD1 for D (5 bases). Trimming removed 6 bases from V and 2 bases from J, with 10 bases in between. The CDR3 spans 13 residues. Germline V gives CDR1 MDHEN, CDR2 SYDVKM. The CDR3 loop reads CASRATVNTEAFF. CDR3 DNA: TGTGCCAGCAGGGCGACAGTAAACACTGAAGCTTTCTTT.

This clone showed up just once. The chain uses TRBV19 and TRBJ2-1, with 9 bases identical to TRBD2. V shed 5 bases, J shed 9 bases, and the junction held 14 bases outside the gene matches. CDR3 size: 16 residues. CDR1 is LNHDA and CDR2 is SQIVND in the germline V gene (reference sequence). CDR3 residues: CASSPMGREGRGEQFF. The DNA of the CDR3 is TGTGCCAGTAGTCCCATGGGGCGGGAGGGCCGCGGTGAGCAGTTCTTC.

The chain links TRBV19 to TRBJ1-2; maybe TRBD1 (6 bases). The CDR3 totals 17 residues. The germline V gene encodes CDR1 LNHDA and CDR2 SQIVND (reference sequence). Trimming cost V 2 bases and J 2 bases, with 18 bases left between them. The CDR3 nucleotides are TGTGCCAGTAGTATAAGGAGAACGGACAGCCAAAACTATGGCTACACCTTC. Translating it yields CASSIRRTDSQNYGYTF. Together with reference TRBV19 and TRBJ1-2, the CDR3 gives the full variable domain: DGGITQSPKYLFRKEGQNVTLSCEQNLNHDAMYWYRQDPGQGLRLIYYSQIVNDFQKGDIAEGYSVSREKKESFPLTVTSAQKNPTAFYLCASSIRRTDSQNYGYTFGSGTRLTVV.

This chain uses TRBV6-5 with TRBJ1-6; 8 positions agree with TRBD1. CDR3 size: 14 residues. After removal of 6 bases from V and 7 bases from J, the junction contained 5 bases not matched to a gene. Germline CDR1 reads MNHEY; CDR2 reads SVGAGI. As DNA, the CDR3 is TGTGCCAGCAGAAAGACAGGGGTCAATTCACCCCTCCACTTT. Residues: CASRKTGVNSPLHF.

The chain couples TRBV28 to TRBJ1-2, with D maybe TRBD1 (6 bases). This CDR3 is 15 amino acids long. V was clipped by 5 bases and J by 8 bases, with 21 bases between them. The germline gives CDR1 MDHEN, CDR2 SYDVKM. CDR3 in amino acids: CASSPGGNREEGYTF. The CDR3 region has the DNA TGTGCCAGCAGTCCGGGGGGGAACAGGGAGGAGGGCTACACCTTC.

The CDR3 DNA is TGCGCCAGCAGTGTGGACAGGGGAACCAATTCACCCCTCCACTTT. Translated: CASSVDRGTNSPLHF. The genes are TRBV4-3 and TRBJ1-6; 9 positions agree with TRBD1. J was trimmed by 7 bases and V by 6 bases; bases with no gene match: 7. Germline loops: CDR1 LGHNA, CDR2 YSLEER. This CDR3 is 15 amino acids long.

The genes are TRBV19 and TRBJ1-2; TRBD1 matches 7 bases. From germline, CDR1 is LNHDA and CDR2 SQIVND (reference sequence). Losses at the gene ends were 9 bases for V and 3 bases for J; bases not matched to a gene: 10. The CDR3 is made up of 14 amino acids. The CDR3 DNA is TGTGCCAGCTCCATCCAGGGGGGCGACTATGGCTACACCTTC. It translates to CASSIQGGDYGYTF.

In this sample, this clone turned up a few times. The CDR3 here is CAISAQGGSNQPQHF. The CDR3 DNA sequence: TGTGCCATCAGTGCCCAGGGTGGAAGCAATCAGCCCCAGCATTTT. The chain combines TRBV10-3 with TRBJ1-5; possibly TRBD1 for D (5 bases). Germline CDR1 is ENHRY and CDR2 is SYGVKD. Trimming pared 4 bases from V and 1 base from J, leaving 11 bases between. CDR3 length equals 15 residues.

V usage is TRBV6-4 and J usage is TRBJ2-3; 8 nucleotides match TRBD2. J was trimmed by 1 base and V by 4 bases; bases with no gene match: 7. Per the germline V gene, CDR1 is MRHNA and CDR2 is SNTAGT. CDR3 length: 16 amino acids. The CDR3 sequence: CASSAALTSGTDTQYF. The CDR3, as DNA: TGTGCCAGCAGTGCCGCTCTGACTAGCGGCACAGATACGCAGTATTTT.

V and J are TRBV6-2 or TRBV6-3 and TRBJ2-3; the match to TRBD2 covers 8 bases. CDR1 is MNHEY and CDR2 is SVGEGT in the germline V gene. V gave up 3 bases and J gave up 0 bases; unmatched junction bases: 5. The CDR3 length is 16 residues. CDR3 amino acids: CASSYTPGGSTDTQYF. The CDR3 DNA reads as TGTGCCAGCAGTTATACCCCGGGAGGGAGCACAGATACGCAGTATTTT.

This sequence joins TRBV5-4 and TRBJ1-3; 10 bases are shared with TRBD1. V was pared by 2 bases and J by 4 bases, with 3 bases of the junction left unmatched. The length of the CDR3 is 15 residues. CDR1 and CDR2 (germline): SGHNT, YYREEE (reference sequence). DNA for the CDR3: TGTGCCAGCAGCTTAGACAGGGGGCCAGGAAACACCATATATTTT. Residues: CASSLDRGPGNTIYF.

This rearrangement joins TRBV12-3 or TRBV12-4 to TRBJ2-3; no reliable D call. The CDR3 is 11 residues long. Trimming left V 6 bases short and J 8 bases short, with 9 bases between. The CDR3 is CASSPAGTQYF. CDR3 coding DNA: TGTGCCAGCAGCCCCGCAGGTACGCAGTATTTT.

This sequence joins TRBV28 and TRBJ1-5, with a possible D match to TRBD1 (5 bases). CDR1 MDHEN and CDR2 SYDVKM come from the germline V gene. V was clipped by 4 bases and J by 7 bases, with 8 bases between them. The CDR3 runs 12 residues. CDR3 DNA sequence: TGTGCCAGCAGTTCCGGGGGACAGCCCCAGCATTTT. It codes for CASSSGGQPQHF.

This clone was counted between two and nine times. The chain combines TRBV10-3 with TRBJ2-3; TRBD1 matches 10 bases. The ends lost 0 bases at V and 11 bases at J; junction bases unmatched: 8. CDR3 size: 15 residues. Germline lookup yields CDR1 ENHRY and CDR2 SYGVKD. CDR3 sequence: CAISESRGTGVQQYF. CDR3 nucleotides: TGTGCCATCAGTGAGTCTCGGGGGACAGGGGTCCAGCAGTATTTT.

V is TRBV19 and J is TRBJ2-1, with 8 bases aligning to TRBD2. The CDR3 consists of 15 residues. Looked up from germline, CDR1 is LNHDA and CDR2 is SQIVND (reference sequence). Unmatched junction bases numbered 2, after V lost 3 bases and J lost 1 base. The CDR3 loop reads CASSMSSGSYNEQFF. The CDR3 DNA is TGTGCCAGTAGTATGTCTAGCGGGTCCTACAATGAGCAGTTCTTC.

The V gene is TRBV28, the J gene TRBJ1-4; D possibly corresponds to TRBD1 (5 bases). This CDR3 has 14 amino acids. Trimming removed 3 bases at V and 1 base at J, with 6 bases between. Germline CDR1 MDHEN, CDR2 SYDVKM. This CDR3 is CASSFGGTNEKLFF. CDR3 coding DNA: TGTGCCAGCAGTTTCGGGGGAACTAATGAAAAACTGTTTTTT.

This chain uses TRBV28 with TRBJ1-1, with D possibly matching TRBD1 (6 bases). This CDR3 is built from 14 residues. CDR1 is MDHEN and CDR2 is SYDVKM in the germline V gene. V lost 7 bases, J lost 4 bases, and 16 bases lay in between. The chain's CDR3 is CASTFRGSGTEAFF. The CDR3 DNA follows: TGTGCCAGCACCTTCAGGGGCTCGGGCACTGAAGCTTTCTTT.

V gene TRBV19 combines with J gene TRBJ1-3, with a possible D match to TRBD1 (5 bases). The CDR3 is 17 residues long. From germline, CDR1 is LNHDA and CDR2 SQIVND (reference sequence). Trimming removed 7 bases from V and 0 bases from J, with 19 bases in between. The DNA of the CDR3 is TGTGCCAGTATCCTAAATTCGGCAGGGCTCTCTGGAAACACCATATATTTT. Its translation: CASILNSAGLSGNTIYF.

This clone was observed a few times. The rearrangement uses TRBV5-4 and TRBJ2-7; TRBD1 matches at 8 bases. This CDR3 has 18 residues. The V gene end was trimmed by 0 bases and the J gene end by 4 bases; junction bases not matched to a gene: 15. The germline V gene encodes CDR1 SGHNT and CDR2 YYREEE (reference sequence). CDR3 residues: CASSLGLAGGPSGYEQYF. CDR3 bases: TGTGCCAGCAGCTTGGGTTTGGCAGGGGGCCCGTCAGGATACGAGCAGTACTTC. Full variable domain (rest looked up from reference TRBV5-4 and TRBJ2-7): ETGVTQSPTHLIKTRGQQVTLRCSSQSGHNTVSWYQQALGQGPQFIFQYYREEENGRGNFPPRFSGLQFPNYSSELNVNALELDDSALYLCASSLGLAGGPSGYEQYFGPGTRLTVT.

A few counts support this clone. This chain joins TRBV4-2 and TRBJ1-1; tentative D call: TRBD1 (6 bases). The CDR3 spans 15 residues. Germline CDR1 reads LGHNA; CDR2 reads YNFKEQ. Trimming shortened V by 1 base and J by 1 base, and 10 bases separated the two germline ends. The CDR3 reads CASSQVAGANTEAFF. CDR3 coding DNA: TGTGCCAGCAGCCAAGTTGCGGGGGCGAACACTGAAGCTTTCTTT.

V and J are TRBV19 and TRBJ1-5; D unresolved. The V end was cut by 3 bases, the J end by 2 bases, with 11 bases between. The germline V gene has CDR1 LNHDA and CDR2 SQIVND (reference sequence). The CDR3 consists of 15 residues. The DNA of the CDR3 is TGTGCCAGTAGTATGGGCAGGTATGGCAATCAGCCCCAGCATTTT. Its protein product is CASSMGRYGNQPQHF.